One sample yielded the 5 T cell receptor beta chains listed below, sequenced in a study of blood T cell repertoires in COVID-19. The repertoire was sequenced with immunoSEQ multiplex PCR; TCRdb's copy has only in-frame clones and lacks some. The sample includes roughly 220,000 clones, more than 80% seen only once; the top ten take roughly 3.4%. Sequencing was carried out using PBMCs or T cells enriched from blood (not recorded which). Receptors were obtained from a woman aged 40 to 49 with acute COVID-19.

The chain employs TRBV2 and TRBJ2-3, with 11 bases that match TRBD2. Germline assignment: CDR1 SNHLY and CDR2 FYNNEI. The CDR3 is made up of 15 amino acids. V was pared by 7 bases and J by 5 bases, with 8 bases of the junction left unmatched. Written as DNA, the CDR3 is TGTGCCAGCACAAAACGACTAGCGGGGCTAGATACGCAGTATTTT. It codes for CASTKRLAGLDTQYF.

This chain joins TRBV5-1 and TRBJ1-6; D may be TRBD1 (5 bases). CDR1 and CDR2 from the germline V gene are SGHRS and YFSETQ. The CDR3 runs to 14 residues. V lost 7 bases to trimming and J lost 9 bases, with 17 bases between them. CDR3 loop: CASSPLGATSPLHF. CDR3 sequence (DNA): TGCGCCAGCTCGCCCTTAGGGGCAACTTCACCCCTCCACTTT.

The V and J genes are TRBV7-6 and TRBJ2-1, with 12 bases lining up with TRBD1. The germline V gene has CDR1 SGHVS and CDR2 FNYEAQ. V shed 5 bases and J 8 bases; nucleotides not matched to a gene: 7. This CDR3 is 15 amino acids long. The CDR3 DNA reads TGTGCCAGCAGCCCGGGACAGGGGGCTCGGGATGAGCAGTTCTTC. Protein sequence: CASSPGQGARDEQFF. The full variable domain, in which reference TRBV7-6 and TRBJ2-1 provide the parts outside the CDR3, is GAGVSQSPRYKVTKRGQDVALRCDPISGHVSLYWYRQALGQGPEFLTYFNYEAQQDKSGLPNDRFSAERPEGSISTLTIQRTEQRDSAMYRCASSPGQGARDEQFFGPGTRLTVL.

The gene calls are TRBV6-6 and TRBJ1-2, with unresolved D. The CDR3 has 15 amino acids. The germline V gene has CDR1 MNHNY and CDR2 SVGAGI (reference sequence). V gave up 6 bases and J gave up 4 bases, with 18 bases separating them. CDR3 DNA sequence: TGTGCCAGCAGCGCCCTAGGCTATATCTTCTATGGCTACACCTTC. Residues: CASSALGYIFYGYTF.

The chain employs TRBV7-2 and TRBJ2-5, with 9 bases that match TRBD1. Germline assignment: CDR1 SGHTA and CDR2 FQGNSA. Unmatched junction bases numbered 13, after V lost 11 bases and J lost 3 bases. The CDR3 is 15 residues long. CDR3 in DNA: TGTGCCTCCAGCCCGGGACAGGGATTCGAAGAGACCCAGTACTTC. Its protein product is CASSPGQGFEETQYF.